The 4 T cell receptor beta chains below were found in one sample sequenced in a study of blood T cell repertoires in COVID-19. TCRdb keeps only in-frame clones here, not all; method: immunoSEQ multiplex PCR. Of 50,000 to 60,000 clones in the sample, 83% were seen once. Specimen: peripheral blood. The receptors here all came from a man aged 40-50 years with acute or convalescent COVID-19.

This chain uses TRBV6-1 with TRBJ1-5; TRBD1 might be the D (5 bases). The V end was cut by 1 base, the J end by 7 bases, with 14 bases between. Looked up from germline, CDR1 is MNHNS and CDR2 is SASEGT. The CDR3 has 15 amino acids. The CDR3: CASSEGRDGRQPQHF. DNA of the CDR3: TGTGCCAGCAGTGAAGGGAGGGACGGGCGGCAGCCCCAGCATTTT.

This sequence joins TRBV2 and TRBJ1-2; 9 bases are a match to TRBD1. The CDR3 is 13 residues long. Germline CDR1 reads SNHLY; CDR2 reads FYNNEI. V shed 6 bases and J 4 bases; nucleotides not matched to a gene: 3. CDR3 in amino acids: CASRTDRGYGYTF. CDR3 nucleotide sequence: TGTGCCAGCAGAACGGACAGGGGCTATGGCTACACCTTC.

V is TRBV5-1 and J is TRBJ2-5; 9 nucleotides match TRBD1. This CDR3 has 16 residues. The V segment lost 0 bases and the J segment 2 bases; nucleotides outside the gene matches: 5. Germline V gene lookup returns CDR1 SGHRS and CDR2 YFSETQ. The CDR3 protein is CASSLAFGQGQETQYF. The CDR3 DNA reads TGCGCCAGCAGCTTGGCCTTCGGACAGGGGCAAGAGACCCAGTACTTC.

V is TRBV7-2 and J is TRBJ2-7; TRBD2 aligns across 7 bases. The CDR3 is 15 amino acids. V shed 2 bases, J shed 0 bases, and the junction held 4 bases outside the gene matches. CDR1 is SGHTA, CDR2 FQGNSA, per germline. CDR3: CASSLRASGSYEQYF. For the CDR3, the DNA is TGTGCCAGCAGCTTACGGGCTAGCGGCTCCTACGAGCAGTACTTC.